One and the same sample provided the 19 T cell receptor beta chains below, sequenced in a study of identical twins (dated by TCRdb to the mid-2010s). Libraries were made using 5' RACE. The run used an Illumina HiSeq 2000. Using fastp at Q25 and MiXCR, TCRdb reprocessed the public reads and kept productive beta chains. Records with the same CDR3 protein are collapsed into one entry carrying the most frequent genes and DNA. The sample has approximately 530,000 distinct CDR3 sequences on record, 20% to 25% of them singletons. Around 0.5% of the sample lies in the top ten. The same sample was also studied in work on yellow fever vaccine responses in identical twins.

Sequences were obtained from CD4+ T cells sorted from blood. These receptors were obtained from a woman under 30 in good health.

The chain couples TRBV29-1 to TRBJ2-7; D not resolved. This CDR3 region has 11 residues. CDR1 is SQVTM, CDR2 ANQGSEA, per germline. V was cut by 4 bases and J by 5 bases, with 9 bases left in between. The CDR3, as DNA: TGCAGCGTTGGCACCCTCAACGAGCAGTACTTC. This codes for CSVGTLNEQYF.

This clonotype was recorded a few times. The chain links TRBV7-7 to TRBJ2-2; D is uncertain. Trimming removed 3 bases from V and 4 bases from J, with 6 bases in between. Germline V gene data show CDR1 as SSHAT and CDR2 as FNYEAQ (reference sequence). The CDR3 spans 13 residues. The CDR3 DNA follows: TGTGCCAGCAGCTTTACCGGCACCGGGGAGCTGTTTTTT. Its translation: CASSFTGTGELFF.

V usage is TRBV20-1 and J usage is TRBJ2-7; D call uncertain. The CDR3 spans 14 residues. Germline lookup yields CDR1 DFQATT and CDR2 SNEGSKA (reference sequence). The ends were cut back, 5 bases at V and 0 bases at J, with 14 bases in the middle. CDR3 protein: CSAEDTRSSYEQYF. In DNA form, the CDR3 reads TGCAGTGCTGAAGACACCAGAAGCTCCTACGAGCAGTACTTC.

V and J are TRBV29-1 and TRBJ1-1; 8 bases match TRBD1. CDR1 is SQVTM, CDR2 ANQGSEA, per germline. CDR3 length: 12 residues. Trimming took 2 bases from V and 5 from J; bases not matched to a gene: 1. The CDR3 sequence: CSVERTGTEAFF. The CDR3 DNA reads TGCAGCGTTGAACGGACAGGGACTGAAGCTTTCTTT.

The rearrangement links TRBV2 to TRBJ2-7; D is uncertain. In germline, CDR1 is SNHLY, CDR2 FYNNEI. The CDR3 is 14 amino acids. Trimming pared 6 bases from V and 4 bases from J, leaving 16 bases between. CDR3 in amino acids: CASSPGTKAYEQYV. CDR3 nucleotides: TGTGCCAGCAGCCCCGGCACTAAAGCTTACGAGCAGTACGTC.

In its sample, this clonotype was seen many times. The chain is built from TRBV20-1 and TRBJ2-1; TRBD2 matches at 8 bases. The trim removed 5 bases at V and 7 bases at J, leaving 10 bases unmatched. Germline V gene lookup returns CDR1 DFQATT and CDR2 SNEGSKA (reference sequence). This CDR3 comprises 14 residues. CDR3 sequence reads: CSASTSGRKNEQFF. The DNA of the CDR3 is TGCAGTGCTTCAACTAGCGGCCGTAAAAATGAGCAGTTCTTC.

This chain joins TRBV3-1 and TRBJ2-5; maybe TRBD2 (5 bases). This CDR3 region has 16 residues. Germline V gene lookup returns CDR1 LGHDT and CDR2 YNNKEL (reference sequence). Trimming took 5 bases from V and 1 from J, leaving 17 bases between them. This CDR3 reads CASSARGHLSQETQYF. In DNA, the CDR3 is TGTGCCAGCAGCGCAAGAGGGCATCTTAGCCAAGAGACCCAGTACTTC.

The table lists this clonotype with a few counts. The genes are TRBV27 and TRBJ2-3, with 8 bases matching TRBD1. V was clipped by 4 bases and J by 10 bases; unmatched bases: 4. Looked up from germline, CDR1 is MNHEY and CDR2 is SMNVEV (reference sequence). The CDR3 runs to 12 residues. The DNA for the CDR3 is TGTGCCAGCAGTTCTGACAGGGGCCCGCAGTATTTT. Its protein is CASSSDRGPQYF.

This clonotype has a handful of counts. V usage is TRBV10-3 and J usage is TRBJ2-5, with D unclear. This CDR3 contains 12 residues. The V end was cut by 6 bases, the J end by 4 bases, with 9 bases between. CDR1 and CDR2 from the germline V gene are ENHRY and SYGVKD. The CDR3 loop reads CAIRNIGETQYF. The CDR3 region has the DNA TGTGCCATCAGAAACATAGGAGAGACCCAGTACTTC.

This chain uses TRBV6-5 with TRBJ2-3, with 8 bases fitting TRBD2. The CDR3 totals 14 residues. CDR1 is MNHEY, CDR2 SVGAGI, per germline. Trimming took 4 bases from V and 5 from J; bases not matched to a gene: 5. This CDR3 is CASSSIAGLDTQYF. The CDR3 nucleotides read TGTGCCAGCAGTTCAATAGCGGGGTTAGATACGCAGTATTTT.

This clonotype was counted only a few times. The chain recombines TRBV20-1 with TRBJ2-7; 9 nucleotides align to TRBD2. The CDR3 has 16 residues. CDR1 is DFQATT, CDR2 SNEGSKA, per germline (reference sequence). After removal of 6 bases from V and 2 bases from J, the junction contained 14 bases not matched to a gene. The CDR3 coding sequence is TGCAGTGCACTGTACCCGCAGGCTAGCGGGGCCTACGAGCAGTACTTC. Translated: CSALYPQASGAYEQYF.

In this sample, this clonotype turned up a few times. This chain links TRBV7-9 with TRBJ1-6; no clear D gene. CDR3 size: 12 residues. Germline V CDR1 and CDR2: SEHNR, FQNEAQ (reference sequence). The V end lost 1 base, the J end lost 11 bases, and 6 bases lay between the germline ends. The CDR3 loop reads CASSLGLAPLHF. The CDR3 coding sequence is TGTGCCAGCAGCTTAGGGCTGGCACCCCTCCACTTT.

Only a few counts were recorded for this clonotype. This CDR3 is CASSQRDEKLFF. In DNA, the CDR3 is TGCGCCAGCAGCCAACGGGATGAAAAACTGTTTTTT. The genes are TRBV4-1 and TRBJ1-4, with D unresolved. Trimming shortened V by 2 bases and J by 6 bases, and 4 bases separated the two germline ends. CDR3 size: 12 residues. Germline loops: CDR1 MGHRA, CDR2 YSYEKL.

The gene calls are TRBV24-1 and TRBJ2-1; D unresolved. Per the germline V gene, CDR1 is KGHDR and CDR2 is SFDVKD. The CDR3 contains 19 residues. The V and J ends lost 1 base and 2 bases respectively, with 20 bases between them. The CDR3 sequence: CATSDLSTDGFGAYNEQFF. CDR3 DNA: TGTGCCACCAGTGATTTATCTACTGATGGATTCGGCGCCTACAATGAGCAGTTCTTC.

The V and J genes are TRBV4-1 and TRBJ1-5; D gene unclear. Trimming shortened V by 0 bases and J by 11 bases, and 14 bases separated the two germline ends. The CDR3 has 14 residues. Germline lookup yields CDR1 MGHRA and CDR2 YSYEKL. The CDR3, as DNA: TGCGCCAGCAGCCAAGACAGGTCTGATGCGGCCCAGCATTTT. Translating it yields CASSQDRSDAAQHF.

The CDR3 DNA sequence: TGTGCCAGCAGTTTTGAGGCCTCAGGGGGAGCTGAAGCTTTCTTT. It specifies CASSFEASGGAEAFF. The chain recombines TRBV12-3 or TRBV12-4 with TRBJ1-1; 7 bases line up with TRBD1. Trimming cost V 3 bases and J 6 bases; bases outside gene matches: 10. The CDR3 runs 15 residues.

This clonotype has only a few counts. V is TRBV5-1 and J is TRBJ2-5; perhaps D is TRBD1 or TRBD2 (5 bases each). V was clipped by 2 bases and J by 5 bases, with 16 bases between them. The CDR3 length is 15 residues. Germline CDR1 reads SGHRS; CDR2 reads YFSETQ. The DNA of the CDR3 is TGCGCCAGCAGCTTCCTCAAAGGCTGGGGGGAGACCCAGTACTTC. Translation: CASSFLKGWGETQYF.

The chain employs TRBV2 and TRBJ2-1, with 12 nucleotides matching TRBD2. Germline trimming cut 4 bases from V and 12 bases from J; bases unmatched to any gene: 7. CDR3 length equals 14 residues. Germline lookup yields CDR1 SNHLY and CDR2 FYNNEI. For the CDR3, the DNA is TGTGCCAGCAGTGTCGGACTAGCGGGATTTGGGCAGTTCTTC. It yields the protein CASSVGLAGFGQFF.

CDR3 amino acids: CASSPSGLAGDEQFF. CDR3 nucleotide sequence: TGTGCCAGCAGCCCTAGTGGACTAGCGGGCGATGAGCAGTTCTTC. The chain combines TRBV7-2 with TRBJ2-1; 11 bases match TRBD2. There are 15 residues in the CDR3. The germline V gene encodes CDR1 SGHTA and CDR2 FQGNSA. The V gene end was trimmed by 5 bases and the J gene end by 8 bases; junction bases not matched to a gene: 8.